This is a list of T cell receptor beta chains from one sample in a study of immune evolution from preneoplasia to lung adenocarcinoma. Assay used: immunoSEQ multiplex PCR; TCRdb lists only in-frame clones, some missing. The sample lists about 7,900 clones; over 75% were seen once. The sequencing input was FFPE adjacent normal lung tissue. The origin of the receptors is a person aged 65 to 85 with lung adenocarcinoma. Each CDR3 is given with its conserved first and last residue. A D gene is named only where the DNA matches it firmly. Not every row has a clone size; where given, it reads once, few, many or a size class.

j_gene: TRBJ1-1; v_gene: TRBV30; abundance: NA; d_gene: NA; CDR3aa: CAWMLQIEAFF; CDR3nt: TGTGCCTGGATGTTACAGATTGAAGCTTTCTTT
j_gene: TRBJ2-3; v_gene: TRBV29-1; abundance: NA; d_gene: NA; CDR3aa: CSVDGVDTQYF; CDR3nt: TGCAGCGTTGACGGTGTGGATACGCAGTATTTT
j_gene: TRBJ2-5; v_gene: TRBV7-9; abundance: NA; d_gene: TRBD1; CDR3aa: CASSASGTGLQETQYF; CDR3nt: TGTGCCAGCAGCGCGTCCGGGACAGGCCTCCAAGAGACCCAGTACTTC
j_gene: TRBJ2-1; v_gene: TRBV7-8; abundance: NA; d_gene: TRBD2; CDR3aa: CASSFGTSGVNEQFF; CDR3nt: TGTGCCAGCAGCTTCGGGACTAGCGGGGTAAATGAGCAGTTCTTC
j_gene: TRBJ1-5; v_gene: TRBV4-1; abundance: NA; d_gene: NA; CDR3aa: CASSDLSGKRSNQPQHF; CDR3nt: TGCGCCAGCAGCGACCTCTCGGGGAAGAGAAGCAATCAGCCCCAGCATTTT
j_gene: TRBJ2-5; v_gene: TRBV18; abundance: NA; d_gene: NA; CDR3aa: CASSPDGEYQETQYF; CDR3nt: TGTGCCAGCTCTCCCGACGGGGAGTACCAAGAGACCCAGTACTTC
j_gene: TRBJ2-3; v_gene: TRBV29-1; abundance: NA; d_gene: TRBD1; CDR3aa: CSTRQGGTDTQYF; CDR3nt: TGCAGCACTAGACAGGGGGGCACAGATACGCAGTATTTT
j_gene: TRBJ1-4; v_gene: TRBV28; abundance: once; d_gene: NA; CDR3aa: CASIWGPGEKLFF; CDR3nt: TGTGCCAGCATCTGGGGGCCTGGGGAAAAACTGTTTTTT
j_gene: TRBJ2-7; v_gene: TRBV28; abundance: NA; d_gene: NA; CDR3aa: CASRLRDGNSYEQYF; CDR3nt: TGTGCCAGCAGACTGCGGGACGGTAACTCCTACGAGCAGTACTTC
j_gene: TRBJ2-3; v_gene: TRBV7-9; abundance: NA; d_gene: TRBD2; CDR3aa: CASSLGTGGPTDTQYF; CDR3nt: TGTGCCAGCAGCCTCGGGACGGGGGGGCCCACAGATACGCAGTATTTT
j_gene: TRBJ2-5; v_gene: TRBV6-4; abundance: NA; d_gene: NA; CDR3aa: CASSDSIRDEGDGRETQYF; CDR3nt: TGTGCCAGCAGTGACTCAATACGGGACGAGGGTGATGGGCGAGAGACCCAGTACTTC
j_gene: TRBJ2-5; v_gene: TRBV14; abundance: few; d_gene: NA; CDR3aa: CASSHDRRETQYF; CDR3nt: TGTGCCAGCAGCCACGACAGGCGAGAGACCCAGTACTTC
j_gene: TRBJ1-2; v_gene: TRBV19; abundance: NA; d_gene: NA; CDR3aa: CASSIEGNYGYTF; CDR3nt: TGTGCCAGTAGTATAGAAGGGAACTATGGCTACACCTTC
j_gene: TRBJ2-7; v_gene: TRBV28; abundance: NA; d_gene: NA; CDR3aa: CASSHGTGHYEQYF; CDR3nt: TGTGCCAGCAGTCACGGTACAGGCCACTACGAGCAGTACTTC